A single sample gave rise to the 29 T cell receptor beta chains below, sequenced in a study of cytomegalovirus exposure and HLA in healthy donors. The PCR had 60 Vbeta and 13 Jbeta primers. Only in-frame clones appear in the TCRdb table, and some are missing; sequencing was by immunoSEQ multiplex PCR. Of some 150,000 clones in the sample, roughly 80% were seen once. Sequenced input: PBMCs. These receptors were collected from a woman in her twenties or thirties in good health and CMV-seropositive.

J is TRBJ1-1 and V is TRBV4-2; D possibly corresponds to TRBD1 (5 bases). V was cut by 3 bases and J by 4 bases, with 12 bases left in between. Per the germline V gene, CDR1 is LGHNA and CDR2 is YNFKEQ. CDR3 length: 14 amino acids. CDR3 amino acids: CASSHLLGGTEAFF. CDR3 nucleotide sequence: TGTGCCAGCAGCCATCTGTTGGGGGGCACTGAAGCTTTCTTT.

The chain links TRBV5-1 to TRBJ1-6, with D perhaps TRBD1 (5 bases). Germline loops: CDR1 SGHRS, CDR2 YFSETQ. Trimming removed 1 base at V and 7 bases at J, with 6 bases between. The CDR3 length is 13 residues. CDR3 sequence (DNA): TGCGCCAGCAGCTTGCAGGGAAATTCACCCCTCCACTTT. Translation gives CASSLQGNSPLHF.

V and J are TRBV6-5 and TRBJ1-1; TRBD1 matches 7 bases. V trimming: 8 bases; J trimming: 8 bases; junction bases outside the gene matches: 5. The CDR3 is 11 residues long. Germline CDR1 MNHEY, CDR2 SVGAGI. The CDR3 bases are TGTGCCAGCCAGGACAGGAGGGAAGCTTTCTTT. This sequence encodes CASQDRREAFF.

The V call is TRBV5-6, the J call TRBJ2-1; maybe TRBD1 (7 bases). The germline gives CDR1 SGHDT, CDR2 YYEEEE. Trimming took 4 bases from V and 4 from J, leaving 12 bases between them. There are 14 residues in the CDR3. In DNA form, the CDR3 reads TGTGCCAGCAGCGGGGGGACAGTTTACAATGAGCAGTTCTTC. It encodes CASSGGTVYNEQFF. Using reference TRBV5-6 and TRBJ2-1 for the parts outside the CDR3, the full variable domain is DAGVTQSPTHLIKTRGQQVTLRCSPKSGHDTVSWYQQALGQGPQFIFQYYEEEERQRGNFPDRFSGHQFPNYSSELNVNALLLGDSALYLCASSGGTVYNEQFFGPGTRLTVL.

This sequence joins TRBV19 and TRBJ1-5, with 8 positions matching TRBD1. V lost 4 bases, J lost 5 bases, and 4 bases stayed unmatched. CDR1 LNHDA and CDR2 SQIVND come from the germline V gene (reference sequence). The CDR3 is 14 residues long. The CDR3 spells CASSTYRGDQPQHF. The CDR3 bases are TGTGCCAGTAGTACCTACAGGGGGGATCAGCCCCAGCATTTT.

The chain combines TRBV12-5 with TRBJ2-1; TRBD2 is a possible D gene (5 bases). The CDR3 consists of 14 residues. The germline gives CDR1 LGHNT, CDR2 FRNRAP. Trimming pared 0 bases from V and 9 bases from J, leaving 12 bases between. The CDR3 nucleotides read TGTGCTAGTGGTTTGGTAAGACTAAATAGTGAGCAGTTCTTC. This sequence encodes CASGLVRLNSEQFF.

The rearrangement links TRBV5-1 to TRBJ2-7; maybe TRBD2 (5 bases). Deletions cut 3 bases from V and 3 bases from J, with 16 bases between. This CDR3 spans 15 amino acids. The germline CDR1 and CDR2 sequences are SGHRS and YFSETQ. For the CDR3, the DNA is TGCGCCAGCAGCTCCAACGCAGCCGGGAACTACGAGCAGTACTTC. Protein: CASSSNAAGNYEQYF.

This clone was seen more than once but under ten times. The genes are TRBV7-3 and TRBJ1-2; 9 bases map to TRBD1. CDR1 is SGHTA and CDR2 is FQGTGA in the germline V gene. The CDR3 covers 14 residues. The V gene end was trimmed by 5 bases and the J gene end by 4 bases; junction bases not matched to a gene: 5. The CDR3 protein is CASSPRDRVYGYTF. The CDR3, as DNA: TGTGCCAGCAGCCCCCGGGACAGGGTCTATGGCTACACCTTC.

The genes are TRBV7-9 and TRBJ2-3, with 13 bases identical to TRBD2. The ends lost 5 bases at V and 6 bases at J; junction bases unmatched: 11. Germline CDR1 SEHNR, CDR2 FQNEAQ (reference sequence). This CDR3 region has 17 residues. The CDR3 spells CASSPSTLAGGADTQYF. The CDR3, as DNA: TGTGCCAGCAGCCCAAGCACACTAGCGGGGGGGGCGGATACGCAGTATTTT. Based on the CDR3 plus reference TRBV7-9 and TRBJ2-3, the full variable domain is DTGVSQNPRHKITKRGQNVTFRCDPISEHNRLYWYRQTLGQGPEFLTYFQNEAQLEKSRLLSDRFSAERPKGSFSTLEIQRTEQGDSAMYLCASSPSTLAGGADTQYFGPGTRLTVL.

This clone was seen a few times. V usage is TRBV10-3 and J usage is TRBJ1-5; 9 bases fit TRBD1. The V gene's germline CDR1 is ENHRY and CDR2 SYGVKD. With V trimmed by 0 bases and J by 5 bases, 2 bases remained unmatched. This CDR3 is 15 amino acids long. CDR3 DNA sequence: TGTGCCATCAGTGAGTCGGGGACAGGGCATCAGCCCCAGCATTTT. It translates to CAISESGTGHQPQHF.

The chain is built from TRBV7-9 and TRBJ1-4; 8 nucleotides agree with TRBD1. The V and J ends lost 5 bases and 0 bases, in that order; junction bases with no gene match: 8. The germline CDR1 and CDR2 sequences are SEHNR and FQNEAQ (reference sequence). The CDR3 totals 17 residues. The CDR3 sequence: CASSPRDRPATNEKLFF. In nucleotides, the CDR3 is TGTGCCAGCAGCCCCCGGGACAGGCCTGCAACTAATGAAAAACTGTTTTTT.

This chain's CDR3 is CASQITGKFQPQHF. DNA of the CDR3: TGTGCCAGTCAAATTACGGGAAAATTTCAGCCCCAGCATTTT. The V gene is TRBV19, the J gene TRBJ1-5; D call uncertain. The germline CDR1 and CDR2 sequences are LNHDA and SQIVND (reference sequence). CDR3 size: 14 residues. The V end was cut by 8 bases, the J end by 6 bases, with 17 bases between.

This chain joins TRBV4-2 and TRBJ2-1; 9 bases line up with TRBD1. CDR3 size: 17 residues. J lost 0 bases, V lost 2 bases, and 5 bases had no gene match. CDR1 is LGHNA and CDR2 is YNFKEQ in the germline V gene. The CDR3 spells CASSQRQGEDSYNEQFF. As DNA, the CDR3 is TGTGCCAGCAGCCAACGACAGGGGGAAGACTCCTACAATGAGCAGTTCTTC.

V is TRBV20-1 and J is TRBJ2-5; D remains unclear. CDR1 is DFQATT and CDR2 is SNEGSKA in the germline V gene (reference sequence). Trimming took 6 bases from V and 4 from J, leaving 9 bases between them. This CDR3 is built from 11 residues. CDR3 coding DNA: TGCAGTGCCCCAACGGGAGAGACCCAGTACTTC. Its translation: CSAPTGETQYF.

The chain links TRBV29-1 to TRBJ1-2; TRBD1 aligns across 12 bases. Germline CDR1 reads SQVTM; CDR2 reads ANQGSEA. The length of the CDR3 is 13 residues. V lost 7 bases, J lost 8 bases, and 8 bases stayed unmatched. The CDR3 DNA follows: TGCAGCGCCCTTAGAGGGACAGGGGGCGGCTACACCTTC. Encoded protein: CSALRGTGGGYTF.

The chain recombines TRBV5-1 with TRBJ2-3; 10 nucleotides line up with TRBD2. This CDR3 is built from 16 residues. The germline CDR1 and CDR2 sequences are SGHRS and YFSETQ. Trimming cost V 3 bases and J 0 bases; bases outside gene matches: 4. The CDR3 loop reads CASSSLTSGSTDTQYF. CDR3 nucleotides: TGCGCCAGCAGCTCGCTGACTAGCGGGAGCACAGATACGCAGTATTTT. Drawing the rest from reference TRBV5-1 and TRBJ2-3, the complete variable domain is KAGVTQTPRYLIKTRGQQVTLSCSPISGHRSVSWYQQTPGQGLQFLFEYFSETQRNKGNFPGRFSGRQFSNSRSEMNVSTLELGDSALYLCASSSLTSGSTDTQYFGPGTRLTVL.

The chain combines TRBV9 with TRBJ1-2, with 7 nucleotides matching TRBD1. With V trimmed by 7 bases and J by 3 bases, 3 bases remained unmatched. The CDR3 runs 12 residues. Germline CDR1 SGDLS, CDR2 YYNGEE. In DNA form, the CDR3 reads TGTGCCAGCTATGACAGGGACTATGGCTACACCTTC. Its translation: CASYDRDYGYTF.

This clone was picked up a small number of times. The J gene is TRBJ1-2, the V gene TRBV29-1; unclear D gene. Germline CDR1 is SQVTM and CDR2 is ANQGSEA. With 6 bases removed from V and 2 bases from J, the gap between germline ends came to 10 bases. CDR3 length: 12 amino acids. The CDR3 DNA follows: TGCAGCGTGCGTACAGTGAACTATGGCTACACCTTC. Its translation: CSVRTVNYGYTF.

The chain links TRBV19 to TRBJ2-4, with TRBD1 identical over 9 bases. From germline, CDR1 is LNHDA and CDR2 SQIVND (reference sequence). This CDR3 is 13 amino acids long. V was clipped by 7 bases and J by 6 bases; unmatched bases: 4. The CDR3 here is CASTATGGNIQYF. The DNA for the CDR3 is TGTGCCAGTACAGCGACAGGGGGAAACATTCAGTACTTC.

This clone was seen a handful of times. The CDR3: CASSLVLARNTGELFF. The CDR3 coding sequence is TGCGCCAGCAGCTTGGTACTAGCGCGGAACACCGGGGAGCTGTTTTTT. The chain has TRBV5-1 and TRBJ2-2, with TRBD2 identical over 7 bases. Germline V gene sequence: CDR1 SGHRS, CDR2 YFSETQ. With 0 bases clipped from V and 1 base from J, the junction kept 3 bases outside the gene matches. The CDR3 sequence is 16 residues long.

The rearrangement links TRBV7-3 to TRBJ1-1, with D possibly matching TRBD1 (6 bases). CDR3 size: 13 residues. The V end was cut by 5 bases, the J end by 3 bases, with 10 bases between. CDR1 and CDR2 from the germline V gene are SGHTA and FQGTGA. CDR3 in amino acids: CASSTGLHTEAFF. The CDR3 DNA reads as TGTGCCAGCAGCACAGGGTTGCACACTGAAGCTTTCTTT.

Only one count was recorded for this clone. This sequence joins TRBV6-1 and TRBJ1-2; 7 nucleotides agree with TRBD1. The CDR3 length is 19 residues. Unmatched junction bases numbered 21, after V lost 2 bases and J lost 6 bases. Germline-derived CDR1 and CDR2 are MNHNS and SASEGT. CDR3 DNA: TGTGCCAGCAGTGAATGGGGTGGGACAGAATCTTCTCTTTCTAATGGCTACACCTTC. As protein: CASSEWGGTESSLSNGYTF.

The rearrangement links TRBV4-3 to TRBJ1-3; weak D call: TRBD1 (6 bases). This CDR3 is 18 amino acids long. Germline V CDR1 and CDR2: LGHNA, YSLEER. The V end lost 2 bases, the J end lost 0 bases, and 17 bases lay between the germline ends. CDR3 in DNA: TGCGCCAGCAGCCAATTCCCCATTGGACAGTCCTCTGGAAACACCATATATTTT. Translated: CASSQFPIGQSSGNTIYF.

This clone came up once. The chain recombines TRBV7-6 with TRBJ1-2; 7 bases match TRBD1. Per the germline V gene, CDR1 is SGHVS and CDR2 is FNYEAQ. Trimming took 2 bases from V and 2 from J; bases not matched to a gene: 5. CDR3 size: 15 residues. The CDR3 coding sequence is TGTGCCAGCAGCTTATCCGGGACAGAGAACTATGGCTACACCTTC. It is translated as CASSLSGTENYGYTF.

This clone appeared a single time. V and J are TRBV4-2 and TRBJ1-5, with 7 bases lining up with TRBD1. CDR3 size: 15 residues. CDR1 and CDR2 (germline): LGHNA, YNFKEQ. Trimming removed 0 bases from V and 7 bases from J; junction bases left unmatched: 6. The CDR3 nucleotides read TGTGCCAGCAGCCAAGATCTTCTCAGGGGGCAGCCCCAGCATTTT. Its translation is CASSQDLLRGQPQHF.

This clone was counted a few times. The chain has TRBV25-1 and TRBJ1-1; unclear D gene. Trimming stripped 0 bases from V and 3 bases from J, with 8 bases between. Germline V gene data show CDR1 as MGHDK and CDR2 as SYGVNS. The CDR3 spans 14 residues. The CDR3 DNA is TGTGCCAGCAGTGAATATGTTGAGGACACTGAAGCTTTCTTT. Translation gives CASSEYVEDTEAFF.

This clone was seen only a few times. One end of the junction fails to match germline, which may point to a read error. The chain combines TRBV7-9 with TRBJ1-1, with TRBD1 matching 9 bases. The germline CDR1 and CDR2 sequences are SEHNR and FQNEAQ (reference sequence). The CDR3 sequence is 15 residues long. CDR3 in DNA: TGTTCCAGCAGCACAAAGGGACAGGGGAACACTGAAGCTTTCTTT. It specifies CSSSTKGQGNTEAFF.

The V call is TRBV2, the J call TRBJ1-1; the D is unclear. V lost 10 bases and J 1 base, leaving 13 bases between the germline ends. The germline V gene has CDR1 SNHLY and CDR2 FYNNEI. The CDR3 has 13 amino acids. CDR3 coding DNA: TGTGCCACCCATGACACGGCGAACACTGAAGCTTTCTTT. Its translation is CATHDTANTEAFF.

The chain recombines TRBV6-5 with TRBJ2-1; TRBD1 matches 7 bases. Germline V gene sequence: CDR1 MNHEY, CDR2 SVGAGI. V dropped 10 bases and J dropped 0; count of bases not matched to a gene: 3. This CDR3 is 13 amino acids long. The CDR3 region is CATGTASYNEQFF. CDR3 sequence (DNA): TGTGCCACCGGGACAGCCTCCTACAATGAGCAGTTCTTC.